Sequencing of this TCR beta chain was carried out in a study of shared clonotypes between healthy human individuals. This clone was seen only once. V gave up 4 bases and J gave up 4 bases; unmatched junction bases: 6. Germline V gene sequence: CDR1 MDHEN, CDR2 SYDVKM. There are 14 residues in the CDR3. Method: immunoSEQ multiplex PCR; TCRdb's copy keeps in-frame clones and lacks some. The sample shows roughly 400,000 clones, just over 95% of them seen only once. This sequence joins TRBV28 and TRBJ1-2; 7 bases line up with TRBD1. What was sequenced was memory CD8+ T cells sorted from blood. Documented subset: CD45RO+ cells pooled with CCR7-negative TemRA cells. The clonotype originates from a man aged 25 to 40 in good health. The CDR3 is CASSWDRRSYGYTF. The CDR3 DNA sequence: TGTGCCAGCAGTTGGGACAGAAGATCCTATGGCTACACCTTC.